The 32 T cell receptor beta chains below all came from one sample that was sequenced in a study of graft-versus-host responses after intestinal transplantation. TCRdb's table, derived via immunoSEQ multiplex PCR, lists solely in-frame clones and lacks some. The sample lists just over 20,000 clones, approximately 92% seen once, with roughly 44% in the top ten. The specimen was PBMCs, collected about 260 days after intestinal transplant. The receptor set was obtained from a human patient who received an intestinal transplant, so some T cells may come from the graft donor.

The rearrangement uses TRBV11-2 and TRBJ1-1, with D possibly TRBD1 on 5 matching bases. CDR1 and CDR2 from the germline V gene are SGHAT and FQNNGV. The V and J ends lost 5 bases and 8 bases respectively, with 15 bases between them. There are 13 residues in the CDR3. CDR3 sequence (DNA): TGTGCCAGCAGCACCCGGGACGGCGGAGAAGCTTTCTTT. It is translated as CASSTRDGGEAFF.

This chain joins TRBV7-9 and TRBJ1-1; 7 bases are a match to TRBD1. The V and J ends lost 5 bases and 4 bases, in that order; junction bases with no gene match: 13. The CDR3 has 16 amino acids. Germline V gene lookup returns CDR1 SEHNR and CDR2 FQNEAQ (reference sequence). The CDR3 reads CASSSRGKSLATEAFF. The CDR3 coding sequence is TGTGCCAGCAGCAGCAGGGGGAAGAGCCTGGCCACTGAAGCTTTCTTT.

The chain uses TRBV5-1 and TRBJ1-2; maybe TRBD1 (5 bases). V lost 4 bases and J 2 bases, leaving 9 bases between the germline ends. This CDR3 comprises 13 residues. CDR1 SGHRS and CDR2 YFSETQ come from the germline V gene. The CDR3 DNA follows: TGCGCCAGCAGCCTCGACAGCAACTATGGCTACACCTTC. It specifies CASSLDSNYGYTF.

This clone was seen just once. The chain uses TRBV6-1 and TRBJ2-1; D possibly uses TRBD1 or TRBD2 (5 bases each). This CDR3 region has 13 residues. Germline loops: CDR1 MNHNS, CDR2 SASEGT. V was clipped by 4 bases and J by 6 bases, with 10 bases between them. In nucleotides, the CDR3 is TGTGCCAGCAGTGTTGGGGGTTTCAATGAGCAGTTCTTC. It codes for CASSVGGFNEQFF.

The J gene is TRBJ2-4, the V gene TRBV5-1; D is unclear. Germline V CDR1 and CDR2: SGHRS, YFSETQ. CDR3 length equals 13 residues. V dropped 5 bases and J dropped 10 bases, with 16 bases sitting between them. The CDR3 nucleotides read TGCGCCAGCAGAATCGAGCCAGGAACAATTCAGTACTTC. Its translation: CASRIEPGTIQYF.

This clone was found once. The genes are TRBV28 and TRBJ1-1; the D is unclear. From germline, CDR1 is MDHEN and CDR2 SYDVKM. CDR3 size: 12 residues. V was shortened by 2 bases and J by 11 bases, with 12 bases between the two germline ends. The CDR3 bases are TGTGCCAGCAGTTTAGGGAGCGGAAGCGCTTTCTTT. Protein product: CASSLGSGSAFF. Full variable domain (rest looked up from reference TRBV28 and TRBJ1-1): DVKVTQSSRYLVKRTGEKVFLECVQDMDHENMFWYRQDPGLGLRLIYFSYDVKMKEKGDIPEGYSVSREKKERFSLILESASTNQTSMYLCASSLGSGSAFFGQGTRLTVV.

The CDR3 reads CASSDSTSSPTEAFF. CDR3 bases: TGTGCCAGCAGTGACTCGACCTCATCTCCCACTGAAGCTTTCTTT. The V call is TRBV6-4, the J call TRBJ1-1; no clear D. Trimming pared 0 bases from V and 4 bases from J, leaving 12 bases between. The CDR3 loop spans 15 amino acids. Germline CDR1 and CDR2: MRHNA and SNTAGT.

V and J are TRBV4-1 and TRBJ1-1; D might be TRBD1 (5 bases). V was clipped by 2 bases and J by 0 bases, with 7 bases between them. Germline loops: CDR1 MGHRA, CDR2 YSYEKL. The CDR3 has 14 residues. CDR3 DNA: TGCGCCAGCAGCCAAACGACAGTGAACACTGAAGCTTTCTTT. Translated: CASSQTTVNTEAFF.

The chain joins TRBV7-8 to TRBJ1-5, with TRBD1 as a possible D gene (5 bases). In germline, CDR1 is SGHVS, CDR2 FQNEAQ. CDR3 length equals 16 residues. Trimming took 1 base from V and 6 from J, leaving 16 bases between them. The CDR3 nucleotides read TGTGCCAGCAGCTTAGGTGGCGCCGGGGGAGTTCAGCCCCAGCATTTT. Protein: CASSLGGAGGVQPQHF.

J is TRBJ2-3 and V is TRBV5-1, with TRBD2 matching over 13 bases. V shed 6 bases and J 2 bases; nucleotides not matched to a gene: 6. The CDR3 sequence is 16 residues long. Per the germline V gene, CDR1 is SGHRS and CDR2 is YFSETQ. CDR3 nucleotide sequence: TGCGCCAGCAACCCGGGACTAGCGGGGAACACAGATACGCAGTATTTT. Translating gives CASNPGLAGNTDTQYF.

V gene TRBV27 combines with J gene TRBJ1-1; possible D gene TRBD1, 5 bases. CDR3 length equals 16 residues. The V and J ends lost 5 bases and 7 bases respectively, with 23 bases between them. The germline gives CDR1 MNHEY, CDR2 SMNVEV (reference sequence). The chain's CDR3 is CASSALPGLIPGEAFF. DNA for the CDR3: TGTGCCAGCAGTGCTTTACCGGGACTGATACCGGGTGAAGCTTTCTTT.

This clone came up once. V gene TRBV5-1 combines with J gene TRBJ2-5; 8 bases fit TRBD1. Germline assignment: CDR1 SGHRS and CDR2 YFSETQ. J gave up 5 bases and V 7 bases, and 13 bases lay outside the gene matches. The CDR3 loop spans 15 amino acids. CDR3 nucleotides: TGCGCCAGCGCTACCGACAGGGGCCGAGGTGAGACCCAGTACTTC. As protein: CASATDRGRGETQYF. Complete variable domain (other parts from reference TRBV5-1 and TRBJ2-5): KAGVTQTPRYLIKTRGQQVTLSCSPISGHRSVSWYQQTPGQGLQFLFEYFSETQRNKGNFPGRFSGRQFSNSRSEMNVSTLELGDSALYLCASATDRGRGETQYFGPGTRLLVL.

The rearrangement joins TRBV19 to TRBJ2-3; D perhaps matches TRBD1 (7 bases). The germline V and J ends were trimmed by 1 base and 3 bases, with 11 bases remaining between them. This CDR3 spans 15 amino acids. The germline V gene has CDR1 LNHDA and CDR2 SQIVND (reference sequence). This CDR3 reads CASSIGQGGTDTQYF. For the CDR3, the DNA is TGTGCCAGTAGTATAGGACAGGGAGGAACAGATACGCAGTATTTT. Full variable domain (remainder filled in from reference TRBV19 and TRBJ2-3): DGGITQSPKYLFRKEGQNVTLSCEQNLNHDAMYWYRQDPGQGLRLIYYSQIVNDFQKGDIAEGYSVSREKKESFPLTVTSAQKNPTAFYLCASSIGQGGTDTQYFGPGTRLTVL.

The chain is built from TRBV27 and TRBJ2-1, with 9 bases matching TRBD2. Germline V gives CDR1 MNHEY, CDR2 SMNVEV (reference sequence). Losses at the gene ends were 7 bases for V and 2 bases for J; bases not matched to a gene: 3. There are 14 residues in the CDR3. CDR3 bases: TGTGCCAGCATGGGCGGGAGGGCCTACAATGAGCAGTTCTTC. Protein: CASMGGRAYNEQFF.

The V and J genes are TRBV28 and TRBJ2-7; 12 bases map to TRBD2. The V and J ends lost 6 bases and 6 bases, in that order; junction bases with no gene match: 9. Germline V CDR1 and CDR2: MDHEN, SYDVKM. This CDR3 has 15 residues. CDR3 amino acids: CASRASSGRAFEQYF. CDR3 in DNA: TGTGCCAGCAGAGCCTCTAGCGGGAGGGCTTTCGAGCAGTACTTC.

The rearrangement joins TRBV5-1 to TRBJ2-1; D gene unclear. The CDR3 has 14 amino acids. Germline lookup yields CDR1 SGHRS and CDR2 YFSETQ. Trimming removed 0 bases at V and 4 bases at J, with 8 bases between. CDR3 coding DNA: TGCGCCAGCAGCTTGGCGGGTCCATACAATGAGCAGTTCTTC. Protein: CASSLAGPYNEQFF.

The sample holds one count of this clone. This CDR3 reads CASSVNQETQYF. CDR3 nucleotides: TGTGCCAGCAGTGTAAATCAAGAGACCCAGTACTTC. This chain links TRBV2 with TRBJ2-5; the D is unclear. The CDR3 loop spans 12 amino acids. The germline V gene encodes CDR1 SNHLY and CDR2 FYNNEI. The V and J ends lost 4 bases and 2 bases respectively, with 5 bases between them. The variable domain in full, completed from reference TRBV2 and TRBJ2-5, reads EPEVTQTPSHQVTQMGQEVILRCVPISNHLYFYWYRQILGQKVEFLVSFYNNEISEKSEIFDDQFSVERPDGSNFTLKIRSTKLEDSAMYFCASSVNQETQYFGPGTRLLVL.

The chain couples TRBV27 to TRBJ2-7; TRBD1 matches 9 bases. Trimming took 4 bases from V and 3 from J; bases not matched to a gene: 7. The CDR3 loop spans 15 amino acids. Germline V gene lookup returns CDR1 MNHEY and CDR2 SMNVEV (reference sequence). In DNA form, the CDR3 reads TGTGCCAGCAGTTCCGGGACAGGGAACTTCTACGAGCAGTACTTC. It yields the protein CASSSGTGNFYEQYF.

The chain recombines TRBV6-5 with TRBJ2-7; D perhaps matches TRBD2 (6 bases). CDR1 is MNHEY and CDR2 is SVGAGI in the germline V gene. The CDR3 consists of 13 residues. The V and J ends lost 5 bases and 2 bases respectively, with 10 bases between them. This CDR3 is CASSAGLPYEQYF. As DNA, the CDR3 is TGTGCCAGCAGTGCGGGACTTCCCTACGAGCAGTACTTC.

The genes are TRBV4-1 and TRBJ1-5; a weak D match, TRBD1 (6 bases). CDR1 is MGHRA and CDR2 is YSYEKL in the germline V gene. The CDR3 totals 16 residues. The ends were cut back, 0 bases at V and 2 bases at J, with 11 bases in the middle. The CDR3 loop reads CASSQDGGLGNQPQHF. In DNA form, the CDR3 reads TGCGCCAGCAGCCAAGATGGGGGGCTCGGCAATCAGCCCCAGCATTTT.

CDR3: CASSPEAGGPYEQYF. CDR3 DNA: TGTGCCAGCTCACCAGAGGCAGGGGGCCCCTACGAGCAGTACTTC. The rearrangement joins TRBV18 to TRBJ2-7; 8 bases map to TRBD1. The CDR3 extends over 15 amino acids. The germline CDR1 and CDR2 sequences are KGHSH and LQKENI. V was clipped by 2 bases and J by 2 bases; unmatched bases: 5.

The J gene is TRBJ1-2, the V gene TRBV25-1; D uncertain. This CDR3 spans 13 amino acids. V was cut by 8 bases and J by 4 bases, with 14 bases left in between. Germline V gene sequence: CDR1 MGHDK, CDR2 SYGVNS. CDR3 sequence reads: CASAQTGAYGYTF. CDR3 DNA: TGTGCCAGCGCCCAAACGGGAGCCTATGGCTACACCTTC.

This chain uses TRBV6-5 with TRBJ2-1; the D is unclear. With 4 bases removed from V and 2 bases from J, the gap between germline ends came to 6 bases. Germline V gene lookup returns CDR1 MNHEY and CDR2 SVGAGI. The CDR3 is 13 residues long. The CDR3 region is CASSSTAYNEQFF. The CDR3 DNA reads as TGTGCCAGCAGTTCGACTGCCTACAATGAGCAGTTCTTC.

V gene TRBV2 combines with J gene TRBJ2-1; tentatively, D is TRBD2 (5 bases). Per germline, CDR1 SNHLY and CDR2 FYNNEI. The germline V and J ends were trimmed by 10 bases and 1 base, with 14 bases remaining between them. The CDR3 is 14 residues long. The CDR3 DNA sequence: TGTGCCAACCGACCCCGGGAATCCTACAATGAGCAGTTCTTC. Encoded protein: CANRPRESYNEQFF.

The chain couples TRBV6-1 to TRBJ2-3, with D unclear. Trimming stripped 7 bases from V and 4 bases from J, with 12 bases between. The length of the CDR3 is 13 residues. Germline V CDR1 and CDR2: MNHNS, SASEGT. CDR3 loop: CASKEWSADTQYF. DNA of the CDR3: TGTGCCAGCAAGGAATGGAGCGCAGATACGCAGTATTTT.

For the CDR3, the DNA is TGTGCCACCAGCAGAGCAGGGCCCTTACCCTACGAGCAGTACTTC. Encoded protein: CATSRAGPLPYEQYF. This chain uses TRBV15 with TRBJ2-7, with a weak D call TRBD1 (5 bases). CDR3 length: 15 amino acids. Germline CDR1 LNHNV, CDR2 YYDKDF (reference sequence). Trimming left V 1 base short and J 2 bases short, with 12 bases between.

The chain links TRBV5-6 to TRBJ2-7, with 7 bases matching TRBD2. Unmatched junction bases numbered 10, after V lost 3 bases and J lost 4 bases. The V gene's germline CDR1 is SGHDT and CDR2 YYEEEE. The CDR3 contains 15 residues. In DNA, the CDR3 is TGTGCCAGCAGCTCCCAGAGGACTAGGAGATACGAGCAGTACTTC. It specifies CASSSQRTRRYEQYF.

Only one count was recorded for this clone. V gene TRBV6-1 combines with J gene TRBJ1-5; possible D gene TRBD1, 5 bases. The CDR3 is made up of 15 amino acids. The V end lost 0 bases, the J end lost 8 bases, and 14 bases lay between the germline ends. Germline V gene lookup returns CDR1 MNHNS and CDR2 SASEGT. The CDR3 protein is CASSEAHGDLKPQHF. DNA of the CDR3: TGTGCCAGCAGTGAAGCACACGGGGACCTAAAGCCCCAGCATTTT.

This clone was observed a few times. The V call is TRBV5-8, the J call TRBJ2-3; D is possibly TRBD2 (6 bases). The V gene's germline CDR1 is SGHTS and CDR2 YDEGEE. V lost 4 bases to trimming and J lost 9 bases, with 12 bases between them. The CDR3 is 12 residues long. The CDR3, as DNA: TGTGCCAGCAGCCTCGGAGGGAGAACGCAGTATTTT. Translation gives CASSLGGRTQYF.

The rearrangement links TRBV28 to TRBJ1-5; D not resolved. The CDR3 is 15 amino acids. Germline V gene lookup returns CDR1 MDHEN and CDR2 SYDVKM. Between the trimmed V and J ends, which lost 3 bases and 6 bases, there was a span of 15 bases. The CDR3 DNA reads TGTGCCAGCAGTTTCGGCGGGATCGACGGTCAGCCCCAGCATTTT. It is translated as CASSFGGIDGQPQHF. Full variable domain (remainder filled in from reference TRBV28 and TRBJ1-5): DVKVTQSSRYLVKRTGEKVFLECVQDMDHENMFWYRQDPGLGLRLIYFSYDVKMKEKGDIPEGYSVSREKKERFSLILESASTNQTSMYLCASSFGGIDGQPQHFGDGTRLSIL.

The V and J genes are TRBV6-4 and TRBJ2-3; D might be TRBD1 or TRBD2, each matching 6 bases. V lost 3 bases, J lost 6 bases, and 10 bases lay in between. CDR3 length: 13 residues. The germline CDR1 and CDR2 sequences are MRHNA and SNTAGT. The CDR3 nucleotides are TGTGCCAGCAGTGAAGAAGGGGGGGATACGCAGTATTTT. This translates into CASSEEGGDTQYF.

V gene TRBV7-9 combines with J gene TRBJ2-3; unclear D gene. V was cut by 2 bases and J by 6 bases, with 24 bases left in between. Per germline, CDR1 SEHNR and CDR2 FQNEAQ (reference sequence). This CDR3 contains 18 residues. CDR3 protein: CASSLRPVVRTLLDTQYF. The CDR3 DNA reads as TGTGCCAGCAGCTTACGTCCCGTAGTACGGACGTTGCTTGATACGCAGTATTTT. The full variable domain, with the rest looked up from reference TRBV7-9 and TRBJ2-3, is DTGVSQNPRHKITKRGQNVTFRCDPISEHNRLYWYRQTLGQGPEFLTYFQNEAQLEKSRLLSDRFSAERPKGSFSTLEIQRTEQGDSAMYLCASSLRPVVRTLLDTQYFGPGTRLTVL.